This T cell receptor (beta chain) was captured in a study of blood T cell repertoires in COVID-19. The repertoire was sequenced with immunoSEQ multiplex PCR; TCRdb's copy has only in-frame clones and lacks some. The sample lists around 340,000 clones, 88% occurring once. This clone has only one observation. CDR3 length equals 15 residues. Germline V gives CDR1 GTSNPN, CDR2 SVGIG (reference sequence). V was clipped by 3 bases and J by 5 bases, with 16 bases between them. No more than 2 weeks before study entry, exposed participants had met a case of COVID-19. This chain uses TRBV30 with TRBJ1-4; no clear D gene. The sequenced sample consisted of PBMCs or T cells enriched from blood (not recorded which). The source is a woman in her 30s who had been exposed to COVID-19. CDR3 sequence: CAWRVAGASNEKLFF. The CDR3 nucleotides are TGTGCCTGGAGGGTGGCGGGAGCTTCGAATGAAAAACTGTTTTTT.